This entry describes one T cell receptor (beta chain). These data originate in a study of blood T cell repertoires in COVID-19. Study context: The United States, Italy and Spain supplied acute and convalescent COVID-19 samples. Sample material is recorded as cDNA or gDNA derived from T cells, B-cell-depleted T cells, or PBMCs.

Methods used by the authors: Quantification of nucleated cells was approximated via reference gene primer amplification. TCRdb keeps only in-frame clones here, not all; method: immunoSEQ multiplex PCR. V, J and clone size are those of that table, while D and trimming were read from the DNA. Found here are hundreds of thousands of clones, approximately 78% of them singletons; the top ten hold around 12%. The V gene end was trimmed by 4 bases and the J gene end by 4 bases; junction bases not matched to a gene: 4. Germline V CDR1 and CDR2: SGHRS, YFSETQ. CDR3 size: 14 residues. This chain uses TRBV5-1 with TRBJ1-1, with 10 nucleotides matching TRBD1. The receptor's source is an older woman with active or convalescent COVID-19. Sequencing input: peripheral blood. The CDR3 DNA follows: TGCGCCAGCAGCGGGGGACAGGGGACCACTGAAGCTTTCTTT. Translating gives CASSGGQGTTEAFF. The complete variable domain, with remaining parts taken from reference TRBV5-1 and TRBJ1-1, reads KAGVTQTPRYLIKTRGQQVTLSCSPISGHRSVSWYQQTPGQGLQFLFEYFSETQRNKGNFPGRFSGRQFSNSRSEMNVSTLELGDSALYLCASSGGQGTTEAFFGQGTRLTVV.